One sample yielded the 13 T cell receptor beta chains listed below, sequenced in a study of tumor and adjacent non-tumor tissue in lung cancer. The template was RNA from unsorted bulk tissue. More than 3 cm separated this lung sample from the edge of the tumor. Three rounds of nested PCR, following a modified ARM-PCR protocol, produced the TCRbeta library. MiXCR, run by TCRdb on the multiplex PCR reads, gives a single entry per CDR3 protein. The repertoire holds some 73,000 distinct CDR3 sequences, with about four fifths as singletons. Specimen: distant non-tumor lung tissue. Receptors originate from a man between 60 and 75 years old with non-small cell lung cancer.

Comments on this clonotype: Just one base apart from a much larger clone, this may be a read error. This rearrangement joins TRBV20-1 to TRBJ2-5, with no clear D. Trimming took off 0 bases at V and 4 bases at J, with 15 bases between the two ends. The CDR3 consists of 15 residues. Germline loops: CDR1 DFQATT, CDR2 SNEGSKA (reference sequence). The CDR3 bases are TGCAGTGCTAGAGATCTGCGGCTGGCCCGAGAGACCCAGTACTTC. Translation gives CSARDLRLARETQYF.

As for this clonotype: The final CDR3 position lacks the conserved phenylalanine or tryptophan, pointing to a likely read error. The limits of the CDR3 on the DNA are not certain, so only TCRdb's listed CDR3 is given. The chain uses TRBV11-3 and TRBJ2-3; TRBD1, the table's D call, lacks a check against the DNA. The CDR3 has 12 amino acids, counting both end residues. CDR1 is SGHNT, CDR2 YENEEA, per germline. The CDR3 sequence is CASSLVGASWYI.

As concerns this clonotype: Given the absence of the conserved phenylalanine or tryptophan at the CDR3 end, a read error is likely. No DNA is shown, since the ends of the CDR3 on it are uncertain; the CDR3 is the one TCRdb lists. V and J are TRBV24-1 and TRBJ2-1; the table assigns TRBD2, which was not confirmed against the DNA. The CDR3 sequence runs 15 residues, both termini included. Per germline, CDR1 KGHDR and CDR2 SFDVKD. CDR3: CATSDPGLADNEQLS.

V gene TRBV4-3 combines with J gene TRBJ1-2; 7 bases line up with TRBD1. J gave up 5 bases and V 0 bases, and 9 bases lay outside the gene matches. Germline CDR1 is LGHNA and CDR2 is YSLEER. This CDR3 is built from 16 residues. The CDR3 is CASSQDHTGDPYGYTF. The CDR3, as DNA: TGCGCCAGCAGCCAAGATCATACAGGGGACCCTTATGGCTACACCTTC.

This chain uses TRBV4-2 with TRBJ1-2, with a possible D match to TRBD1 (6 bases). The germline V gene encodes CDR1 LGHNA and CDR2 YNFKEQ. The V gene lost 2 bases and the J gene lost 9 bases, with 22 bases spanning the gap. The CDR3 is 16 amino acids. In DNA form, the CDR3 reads TGTGCCAGCAGCCAAAACACAGGGCGGGGGGATTATTGCTACACCTTC. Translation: CASSQNTGRGDYCYTF.

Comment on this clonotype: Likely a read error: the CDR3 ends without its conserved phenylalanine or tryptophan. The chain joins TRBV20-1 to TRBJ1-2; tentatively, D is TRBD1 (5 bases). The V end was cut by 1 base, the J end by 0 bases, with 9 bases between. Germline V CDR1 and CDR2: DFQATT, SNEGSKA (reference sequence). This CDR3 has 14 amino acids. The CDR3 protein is CSARGGTPNYGYTI. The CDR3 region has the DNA TGCAGTGCTAGAGGCGGGACTCCTAACTATGGCTACACCATC.

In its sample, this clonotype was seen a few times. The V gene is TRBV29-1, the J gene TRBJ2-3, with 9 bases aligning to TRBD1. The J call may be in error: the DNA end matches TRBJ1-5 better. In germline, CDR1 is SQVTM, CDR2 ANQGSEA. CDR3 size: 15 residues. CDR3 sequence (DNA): TGCAGCGTTGAAGACTGGGGACAGGGAGGGGATACGCAGCATTTT. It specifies CSVEDWGQGGDTQHF.

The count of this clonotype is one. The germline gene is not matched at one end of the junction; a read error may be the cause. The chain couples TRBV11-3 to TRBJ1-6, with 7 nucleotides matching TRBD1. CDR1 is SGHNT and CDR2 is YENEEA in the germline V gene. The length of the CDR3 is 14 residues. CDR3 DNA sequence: TGTGCCAGCAGCTCTACGACAGGGAGTTCAGCCCTCCACTTT. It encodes CASSSTTGSSALHF.

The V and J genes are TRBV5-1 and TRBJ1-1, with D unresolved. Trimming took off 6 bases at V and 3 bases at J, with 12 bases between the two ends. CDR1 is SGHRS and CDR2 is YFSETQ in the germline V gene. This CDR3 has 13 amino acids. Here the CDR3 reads CASNSREDTEAFF. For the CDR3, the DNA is TGCGCCAGCAACTCCAGAGAGGACACTGAAGCTTTCTTT.

The CDR3 is CASSDLDRPKYF. The CDR3 nucleotides are TGCGCCAGCAGTGACCTTGATAGGCCGAAGTACTTC. The chain couples TRBV10-2 to TRBJ2-7; no clear D gene. Trimming shortened V by 3 bases and J by 11 bases, and 14 bases separated the two germline ends. This CDR3 contains 12 residues. CDR1 WSHSY and CDR2 SAAADI come from the germline V gene.

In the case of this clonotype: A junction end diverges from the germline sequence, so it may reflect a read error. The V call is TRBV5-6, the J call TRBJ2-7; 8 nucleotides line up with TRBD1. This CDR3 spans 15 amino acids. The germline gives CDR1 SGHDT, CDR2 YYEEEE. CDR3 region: CASILLPGGGNEQYF. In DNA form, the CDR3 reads TGTGCCAGCATCTTGCTACCAGGGGGCGGGAACGAGCAGTACTTC.

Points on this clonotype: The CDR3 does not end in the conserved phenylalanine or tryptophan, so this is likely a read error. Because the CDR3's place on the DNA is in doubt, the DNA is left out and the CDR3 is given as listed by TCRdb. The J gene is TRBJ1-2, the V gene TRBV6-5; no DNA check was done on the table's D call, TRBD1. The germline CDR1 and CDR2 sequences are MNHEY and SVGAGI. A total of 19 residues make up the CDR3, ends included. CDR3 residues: CASSYPYRFPGQSPYGCTS.

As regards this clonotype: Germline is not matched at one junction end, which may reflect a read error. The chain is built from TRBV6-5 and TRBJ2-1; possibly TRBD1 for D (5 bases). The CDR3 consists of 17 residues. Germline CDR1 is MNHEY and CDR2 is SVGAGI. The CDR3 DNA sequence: TGTGCCAGCAGTTACTCGTACAGGCCGAGCTCCTATTGTGAACAGCTCTTC. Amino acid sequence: CASSYSYRPSSYCEQLF.